This T cell receptor (beta chain) stems from a study of T cells after posttransplantation cyclophosphamide. General study findings and limits: Donor-recipient repertoire similarity was low at 1-2 months, rising over year one. TRB overlap between skin or GI tissue T cells and blood was limited. TRB clonality was highly associated with recipient CMV seropositivity and reactivation.

The repertoire was sequenced with immunoSEQ multiplex PCR; TCRdb's copy has only in-frame clones and lacks some. Found here are 25,000 to 35,000 clones, about 90% of them singletons; the top ten hold 14% to 15%. The CDR3 loop spans 16 amino acids. Trimming took off 4 bases at V and 3 bases at J, with 19 bases between the two ends. CDR1 and CDR2 from the germline V gene are SGHNT and YYREEE (reference sequence). This clone was counted once. What it binds is not known. The source of this sequence is a woman in her thirties or forties with a blood cancer, CMV-positive, and with a related stem cell donor. Sample: PBMCs. The gene calls are TRBV5-4 and TRBJ1-1, with D possibly being TRBD1 (5 bases). For the CDR3, the DNA is TGTGCCAGCAGCCCCGGACCCTATGTAGGGGACACTGAAGCTTTCTTT. Translation gives CASSPGPYVGDTEAFF. Complete variable domain (other parts from reference TRBV5-4 and TRBJ1-1): ETGVTQSPTHLIKTRGQQVTLRCSSQSGHNTVSWYQQALGQGPQFIFQYYREEENGRGNFPPRFSGLQFPNYSSELNVNALELDDSALYLCASSPGPYVGDTEAFFGQGTRLTVV.